What follows is one T cell receptor (beta chain) and its context. Its antigen is currently unknown. Cells stained for CD3, CD4, CD8, CD45RA and CD27 were sorted into four subsets. The sample belongs to a study of naive and memory T cell subsets. General study findings and limits: Clonotypes are single alpha or beta chains, not paired receptors.

An equimolar mix of two oligonucleotides served as the beta constant-region primer for TRBC1 and TRBC2. The ligated cDNA underwent four PCR rounds using SP2 and nested alpha and beta constant-region primers. TCRdb independently ran MiXCR on the UMI-ligation and nested PCR reads; one entry per CDR3 protein. In the table there are 65,000 to 85,000 distinct CDR3 sequences, roughly 14% of which are singletons. The clonotype was recovered from a human donor in good health. The specimen sequenced was central memory CD4+ T cells from blood.

The CDR3 DNA is TGTGCCACCACCTCACTTGGAAATTCACCCCTCCACTTT. It specifies CATTSLGNSPLHF. The rearrangement uses TRBV7-9 and TRBJ1-6; D is unresolved. The CDR3 loop spans 13 amino acids. Trimming removed 10 bases at V and 7 bases at J, with 14 bases between. Germline CDR1 and CDR2: SEHNR and FQNEAQ (reference sequence).